A single sample is the source of the 32 T cell receptor beta chains below, sequenced in a study of T cells in Graves' hyperthyroidism and ophthalmopathy. Amplified TCR beta CDR3 regions came from RNA transcripts. During a first-round RT-PCR of the TCR CDR3, the HTBI primer set was used. TCRdb ran MiXCR on the multiplex PCR reads and lists one entry per CDR3 protein. This table holds about 210,000 distinct CDR3 sequences, under 20% found once. Specimen: blood. These receptors came from a man in his fifties with Graves' hyperthyroidism.

This clonotype showed up just a few times. The chain uses TRBV6-1 and TRBJ2-1, with a possible D match to TRBD1 (6 bases). CDR3 length equals 13 residues. In germline, CDR1 is MNHNS, CDR2 SASEGT. V lost 1 base to trimming and J lost 6 bases, with 7 bases between them. The CDR3 DNA follows: TGTGCCAGCAGTGAAGGGACAGCCAATGAGCAGTTCTTC. The encoded protein is CASSEGTANEQFF.

The rearrangement links TRBV28 to TRBJ2-3; TRBD1 might be the D (5 bases). The V end lost 5 bases, the J end lost 1 base, and 10 bases lay between the germline ends. The CDR3 has 14 amino acids. CDR1 and CDR2 (germline): MDHEN, SYDVKM. In DNA, the CDR3 is TGTGCCAGCAGTCTAGGGGCTCGCACAGATACGCAGTATTTT. Its protein is CASSLGARTDTQYF. Based on the CDR3 plus reference TRBV28 and TRBJ2-3, the full variable domain is DVKVTQSSRYLVKRTGEKVFLECVQDMDHENMFWYRQDPGLGLRLIYFSYDVKMKEKGDIPEGYSVSREKKERFSLILESASTNQTSMYLCASSLGARTDTQYFGPGTRLTVL.

This clonotype was counted between two and nine times. This chain links TRBV28 with TRBJ1-5, with D perhaps matching TRBD1 (6 bases). Trimming shortened V by 6 bases and J by 6 bases, and 12 bases separated the two germline ends. The CDR3 totals 13 residues. Germline V CDR1 and CDR2: MDHEN, SYDVKM. CDR3 region: CASRIQGGQPQHF. The CDR3 coding sequence is TGTGCCAGCAGGATACAGGGTGGTCAGCCCCAGCATTTT.

This clonotype was recorded at least ten times. The V call is TRBV3-2, the J call TRBJ2-7; no DNA check was done on the table's D call, TRBD2. TRBV3-2 has pseudogene status. The CDR3 runs to 16 residues. The CDR3 nucleotides are TGTGCCAGCAGCCACCAAGGCGGGGGGAAATCCTACGAGCAGTACTTC. Residues: CASSHQGGGKSYEQYF.

In its sample, this clonotype was seen many times. V gene TRBV7-3 combines with J gene TRBJ2-3; 7 bases agree with TRBD2. CDR1 is SGHTA, CDR2 FQGTGA, per germline. CDR3 length: 16 amino acids. The V gene end was trimmed by 0 bases and the J gene end by 2 bases; junction bases not matched to a gene: 5. CDR3: CASSLTGGLPTDTQYF. The CDR3, as DNA: TGTGCCAGCAGCTTAACCGGGGGACTACCCACAGATACGCAGTATTTT.

This clonotype was seen only a few times. The chain recombines TRBV24-1 with TRBJ2-1; 9 bases are shared with TRBD2. The germline V gene encodes CDR1 KGHDR and CDR2 SFDVKD. This CDR3 comprises 18 residues. J lost 5 bases, V lost 6 bases, and 16 bases had no gene match. The chain's CDR3 is CATSPPPGLAGRDNEQFF. CDR3 nucleotide sequence: TGTGCCACCAGTCCACCCCCTGGGCTAGCGGGACGAGACAATGAGCAGTTCTTC.

This chain connects TRBV7-2 to TRBJ1-2; D call uncertain. V was pared by 1 base and J by 3 bases, with 9 bases between. This CDR3 has 14 residues. Per germline, CDR1 SGHTA and CDR2 FQGNSA. CDR3: CASSLGGAHYGYTF. The CDR3 DNA reads as TGTGCCAGCAGCTTAGGTGGAGCCCACTATGGCTACACCTTC. The full variable domain, completed using reference TRBV7-2 and TRBJ1-2, is GAGVSQSPSNKVTEKGKDVELRCDPISGHTALYWYRQSLGQGLEFLIYFQGNSAPDKSGLPSDRFSAERTGGSVSTLTIQRTQQEDSAVYLCASSLGGAHYGYTFGSGTRLTVV.

In its sample, this clonotype was seen a few times. This chain joins TRBV11-2 and TRBJ2-2, with D perhaps TRBD1 (5 bases). The CDR3 totals 16 residues. V was trimmed by 3 bases and J by 1 base, leaving 12 bases between them. Germline assignment: CDR1 SGHAT and CDR2 FQNNGV. The CDR3 spells CASSLQGRLNTGELFF. The CDR3 DNA reads as TGTGCCAGCAGCTTGCAGGGTCGCCTGAACACCGGGGAGCTGTTTTTT.

This clonotype has ten or more counts. This chain joins TRBV27 and TRBJ2-7; D remains unclear. This CDR3 region has 14 residues. Germline V CDR1 and CDR2: MNHEY, SMNVEV (reference sequence). The ends were cut back, 5 bases at V and 0 bases at J, with 11 bases in the middle. The CDR3 sequence is CASSTQSSSYEQYF. In nucleotides, the CDR3 is TGTGCCAGCAGTACACAATCGAGCTCCTACGAGCAGTACTTC.

This clonotype was seen repeatedly, ten times or more. This chain joins TRBV3-1 and TRBJ2-5; 9 nucleotides agree with TRBD1. The junction had 5 bases not matched to a gene; V was cut back by 5 bases and J by 1 base. Germline CDR1 is LGHDT and CDR2 is YNNKEL (reference sequence). The CDR3 spans 15 residues. The CDR3 nucleotides are TGTGCCAGCAGCTCACAGGGGGCAGGCCAAGAGACCCAGTACTTC. Protein product: CASSSQGAGQETQYF.

This clonotype was seen a handful of times. This chain joins TRBV10-3 and TRBJ2-3; TRBD1 might be the D (5 bases). CDR3 length: 17 residues. Germline V gene data show CDR1 as ENHRY and CDR2 as SYGVKD. V gave up 4 bases and J gave up 2 bases, with 19 bases separating them. The CDR3 reads CAISGGNGRDDTDTQYF. CDR3 DNA sequence: TGTGCCATCAGTGGGGGAAATGGCAGGGATGACACAGATACGCAGTATTTT.

This clonotype was detected ten times or more. The rearrangement links TRBV7-6 to TRBJ2-1, with unresolved D. Germline CDR1 is SGHVS and CDR2 is FNYEAQ. There are 14 residues in the CDR3. V lost 5 bases and J lost 5, with 13 bases in between. DNA for the CDR3: TGTGCCAGCAGCCTAATCTACAAGGACAATGAGCAGTTCTTC. As protein: CASSLIYKDNEQFF.

This clonotype was counted many times. The gene calls are TRBV18 and TRBJ2-3; 9 positions match TRBD2. CDR1 KGHSH and CDR2 LQKENI come from the germline V gene. V was pared by 3 bases and J by 4 bases, with 5 bases of the junction left unmatched. This CDR3 is built from 15 residues. The CDR3 bases are TGTGCCAGCTCACCTAGCGGGAGTGAGGCAGATACGCAGTATTTT. Translated, it gives CASSPSGSEADTQYF.

This clonotype was seen ten or more times. This chain joins TRBV11-2 and TRBJ2-2; 8 bases align to TRBD1. J lost 5 bases, V lost 1 base, and 3 bases had no gene match. From germline, CDR1 is SGHAT and CDR2 FQNNGV. The CDR3 has 15 residues. The CDR3 spells CASSLVTGGTGELFF. Written as DNA, the CDR3 is TGTGCCAGCAGCTTAGTCACAGGGGGAACCGGGGAGCTGTTTTTT.

This clonotype was seen repeatedly, ten times or more. The chain carries TRBV5-1 and TRBJ2-7; maybe TRBD2 (6 bases). This CDR3 is 17 amino acids long. Looked up from germline, CDR1 is SGHRS and CDR2 is YFSETQ. V shed 2 bases and J shed 2 bases, with 20 bases lying between them. The CDR3 DNA is TGCGCCAGCAGCTTCGATCCGAGGAGGGCCGGTACCTACGAGCAGTACTTC. This sequence encodes CASSFDPRRAGTYEQYF. The full variable domain, with the rest looked up from reference TRBV5-1 and TRBJ2-7, is KAGVTQTPRYLIKTRGQQVTLSCSPISGHRSVSWYQQTPGQGLQFLFEYFSETQRNKGNFPGRFSGRQFSNSRSEMNVSTLELGDSALYLCASSFDPRRAGTYEQYFGPGTRLTVT.

This clonotype appeared a single time. A much larger clone differs from this one at a single base, so this may be a read error. CDR3 residues: CASSFGQGGGGNTIYF. The DNA of the CDR3 is TGTGCCAGCAGCTTTGGACAGGGCGGAGGTGGAAACACCATATATTTT. The rearrangement joins TRBV11-2 to TRBJ1-3, with 8 bases that match TRBD1. Germline V lookup: CDR1 SGHAT, CDR2 FQNNGV. V lost 3 bases, J lost 3 bases, and 7 bases stayed unmatched. The CDR3 contains 16 residues.

This clonotype has only a few counts. This chain links TRBV30 with TRBJ1-6; D possibly corresponds to TRBD1 (6 bases). V lost 5 bases and J 0 bases, leaving 8 bases between the germline ends. Germline values: CDR1 GTSNPN, CDR2 SVGIG (reference sequence). The CDR3 is made up of 14 amino acids. This CDR3 is CAWGQSSYNSPLHF. CDR3 nucleotides: TGTGCCTGGGGACAGAGCTCCTATAATTCACCCCTCCACTTT. The variable domain in full, completed from reference TRBV30 and TRBJ1-6, reads SQTIHQWPATLVQPVGSPLSLECTVEGTSNPNLYWYRQAAGRGLQLLFYSVGIGQISSEVPQNLSASRPQDRQFILSSKKLLLSDSGFYLCAWGQSSYNSPLHFGNGTRLTVT.

As for this clonotype: At one end the junction does not follow the germline gene, possibly because of a read error. V and J are TRBV6-5 and TRBJ1-1; D not certain. CDR3 length: 13 residues. Looked up from germline, CDR1 is MNHEY and CDR2 is SVGAGI. The CDR3 coding sequence is TGTGCCAGCGGTTACAAGGGATACACTGAAGCTTTCTTT. Encoded protein: CASGYKGYTEAFF.

In this sample, this clonotype turned up a few times. The V call is TRBV28, the J call TRBJ1-2, with D perhaps matching TRBD1 (5 bases). This CDR3 comprises 14 residues. Germline V CDR1 and CDR2: MDHEN, SYDVKM. V lost 4 bases and J lost 4, with 13 bases in between. CDR3 DNA sequence: TGTGCCAGCAGTTCGCCGGGGCAGTTCTATGGCTACACCTTC. Residues: CASSSPGQFYGYTF.

This clonotype came up a few times. The rearrangement joins TRBV7-8 to TRBJ1-5; D remains unclear. Germline V gene sequence: CDR1 SGHVS, CDR2 FQNEAQ. The V and J ends lost 2 bases and 1 base respectively, with 12 bases between them. The CDR3 sequence is 16 residues long. CDR3 DNA sequence: TGTGCCAGCAGCTTACACAGCGGTTGGAGCAATCAGCCCCAGCATTTT. Translating gives CASSLHSGWSNQPQHF.

Ten or more counts support this clonotype. This CDR3 is CASSPGATNEKLFF. CDR3 nucleotides: TGTGCCAGCTCACCGGGAGCAACTAATGAAAAACTGTTTTTT. The chain joins TRBV18 to TRBJ1-4; D not resolved. Germline CDR1 reads KGHSH; CDR2 reads LQKENI. CDR3 length equals 14 residues. Trimming pared 3 bases from V and 0 bases from J, leaving 5 bases between.

The chain combines TRBV3-1 with TRBJ1-6; 8 positions match TRBD1. The CDR3 is made up of 15 amino acids. Germline CDR1 reads LGHDT; CDR2 reads YNNKEL (reference sequence). V shed 6 bases, J shed 8 bases, and the junction held 9 bases outside the gene matches. For the CDR3, the DNA is TGTGCCAGCAGTTACTCGAACAGGGGGGATTCACCCCTCCACTTT. It yields the protein CASSYSNRGDSPLHF.

The sample holds many counts of this clonotype. The chain recombines TRBV28 with TRBJ2-7, with 13 bases aligning to TRBD2. Germline trimming cut 1 base from V and 7 bases from J; bases unmatched to any gene: 7. The CDR3 runs 16 residues. CDR1 MDHEN and CDR2 SYDVKM come from the germline V gene. The CDR3 DNA reads as TGTGCCAGCAGTTTATTACTAGCGGGAGGGTTCCGAGAGCAGTACTTC. Translated: CASSLLLAGGFREQYF.

The table lists this clonotype with many counts. The genes are TRBV20-1 and TRBJ2-1; 10 positions match TRBD2. In germline, CDR1 is DFQATT, CDR2 SNEGSKA (reference sequence). This CDR3 spans 18 amino acids. The trim removed 1 base at V and 1 base at J, leaving 10 bases unmatched. Here the CDR3 reads CSARGRLAGDESYNEQFF. The CDR3 bases are TGCAGTGCTAGAGGGAGACTAGCGGGTGACGAGTCCTACAATGAGCAGTTCTTC.

In this sample, this clonotype turned up many times. J is TRBJ2-5 and V is TRBV7-2; 7 nucleotides match TRBD2. V lost 5 bases and J lost 6; bases outside the gene matches: 6. Looked up from germline, CDR1 is SGHTA and CDR2 is FQGNSA. CDR3 length: 13 residues. DNA of the CDR3: TGTGCCAGCAGCCACCGGGACTATCAGACCCAGTACTTC. This translates into CASSHRDYQTQYF. Full variable domain (remainder filled in from reference TRBV7-2 and TRBJ2-5): GAGVSQSPSNKVTEKGKDVELRCDPISGHTALYWYRQSLGQGLEFLIYFQGNSAPDKSGLPSDRFSAERTGGSVSTLTIQRTQQEDSAVYLCASSHRDYQTQYFGPGTRLLVL.

This clonotype was seen at least ten times. V and J are TRBV29-1 and TRBJ1-1; D gene uncertain. V gave up 8 bases and J gave up 3 bases, with 16 bases separating them. The CDR3 has 13 residues. Per the germline V gene, CDR1 is SQVTM and CDR2 is ANQGSEA. The chain's CDR3 is CSTASPVDTEAFF. The DNA for the CDR3 is TGCAGCACTGCCTCACCAGTTGACACTGAAGCTTTCTTT.

In this sample, this clonotype turned up a few times. The genes are TRBV19 and TRBJ2-7; the match to TRBD1 covers 7 bases. CDR3 length: 13 amino acids. The trim removed 5 bases at V and 6 bases at J, leaving 7 bases unmatched. CDR1 is LNHDA, CDR2 SQIVND, per germline (reference sequence). The CDR3 DNA reads TGTGCCAGTAGTGCCCAGACAGGGACCGAGCAGTACTTC. Translated, it gives CASSAQTGTEQYF.

The chain couples TRBV19 to TRBJ1-1; D remains ambiguous. This CDR3 comprises 11 residues. V gave up 7 bases and J gave up 3 bases, with 6 bases separating them. Germline V CDR1 and CDR2: LNHDA, SQIVND (reference sequence). The CDR3 DNA is TGTGCCAGTACGGCTGACACTGAAGCTTTCTTT. This sequence encodes CASTADTEAFF.

This sequence joins TRBV4-2 and TRBJ1-4; D gene ambiguous. In germline, CDR1 is LGHNA, CDR2 YNFKEQ. The CDR3 has 16 amino acids. V lost 0 bases and J 0 bases, leaving 8 bases between the germline ends. The CDR3 loop reads CASSQDGSATNEKLFF. The DNA for the CDR3 is TGTGCCAGCAGCCAAGATGGTTCCGCAACTAATGAAAAACTGTTTTTT.

The V call is TRBV6-1, the J call TRBJ2-5, with unresolved D. V lost 5 bases, J lost 2 bases, and 9 bases lay in between. This CDR3 has 13 residues. Germline lookup yields CDR1 MNHNS and CDR2 SASEGT. CDR3 sequence (DNA): TGTGCCAGCAGTAATCAGGCACAAGAGACCCAGTACTTC. Amino acids: CASSNQAQETQYF.

A word on this clonotype: A much larger clone differs from this one at a single base, so this may be a read error. Without the conserved terminal phenylalanine or tryptophan, this CDR3 likely stems from a read error. The chain is built from TRBV5-1 and TRBJ1-1; D unresolved. V lost 0 bases to trimming and J lost 0 bases, with 6 bases between them. The germline CDR1 and CDR2 sequences are SGHRS and YFSETQ. The CDR3 loop spans 14 amino acids. The CDR3 bases are TGCGCCAGCAGCTTGGGAACCATGAACACTGAAGCTTTCTCT. It codes for CASSLGTMNTEAFS.

This clonotype has just a few counts. The chain is built from TRBV15 and TRBJ2-3; 8 bases fit TRBD2. The V and J ends lost 0 bases and 4 bases, in that order; junction bases with no gene match: 9. In germline, CDR1 is LNHNV, CDR2 YYDKDF (reference sequence). The CDR3 totals 17 residues. CDR3 sequence: CATSRDGGGTRSDTQYF. Here the CDR3 DNA reads TGTGCCACCAGCAGAGACGGAGGGGGGACTAGGTCAGATACGCAGTATTTT.